The present T cell receptor beta chain was sequenced within a study of persistence of HIV-infected CD4 T cells. Study findings and constraints: TCRbeta richness was lower in CMV- and Gag-responding cells than in anti-CD3/anti-CD28-responding cells. TCR analyses could not target the rare provirus-carrying CMV-responding cells. Proviral oligoclonality tracked with TCR oligoclonality within the same sorted cells.

A word on this clone: Antigen specificity is unknown.

The stimulus was an HIV-1 Gag 15-mer peptide pool, roughly 1 ug/peptide/mL. CD4+ T cells upregulating both CD40 ligand and CD69 were sorted as responding cells. Stimulated PBMCs had first been depleted of CD8+ T cells. V gave up 0 bases and J gave up 5 bases, with 7 bases separating them. Germline assignment: CDR1 WNHNN and CDR2 SYGVQD (reference sequence). The CDR3 has 13 amino acids. The libraries were made with immunoSEQ version 4 in survey mode. Sequenced by immunoSEQ multiplex PCR; TCRdb stores in-frame clones only, minus some. This table holds more than 30,000 clones, roughly 70% found once. This TCR was recovered from an adult man with HIV who was CMV-seropositive. The V gene is TRBV10-1, the J gene TRBJ1-2; D is uncertain. Material: CD4+ T cells sorted from PBMCs after approximately 20-hour stimulation, obtained from a patient who received antiretroviral therapy. CDR3 sequence (DNA): TGCGCCAGCAGTGAGTCGCTGTCTTATGGCTACACCTTC. Its translation: CASSESLSYGYTF.